The 7 T cell receptor beta chains listed next were all sequenced from one sample in a study of STAT5B mutations in CD4+ large granular lymphocyte leukemia. Repertoires were generated with immunoSEQ multiplex PCR, while TCRdb's copy carries only in-frame clones and drops some. This sample yields some 30,000 clones, of which approximately 67% are seen a single time; 1.5% to 2% belongs to the top ten. The sample comprised CD4+ T cells from blood buffy coats. The receptors stem from a human donor in good health.

The chain is built from TRBV9 and TRBJ2-3; 8 bases are a match to TRBD1. Germline lookup yields CDR1 SGDLS and CDR2 YYNGEE. The CDR3 totals 15 residues. Germline trimming cut 3 bases from V and 2 bases from J; bases unmatched to any gene: 5. For the CDR3, the DNA is TGTGCCAGCAGCGGGCCGGGACAGGACACAGATACGCAGTATTTT. This translates into CASSGPGQDTDTQYF.

V gene TRBV23-1 combines with J gene TRBJ1-1; D uncertain. TRBV23-1 is filed as an ORF, its function uncertain. This CDR3 has 14 residues. Trimming pared 2 bases from V and 5 bases from J, leaving 12 bases between. The CDR3 is CASSQRERETEAFF. The CDR3 nucleotides are TGCGCCAGCAGTCAACGGGAGCGGGAAACTGAAGCTTTCTTT.

The chain carries TRBV29-1 and TRBJ1-3; D is undetermined. The CDR3 extends over 13 amino acids. Germline assignment: CDR1 SQVTM and CDR2 ANQGSEA. V lost 4 bases and J lost 4, with 11 bases in between. The CDR3 loop is CSVVSVEGNTIYF. The CDR3 DNA reads as TGCAGCGTTGTTTCAGTAGAGGGAAACACCATATATTTT.

V gene TRBV5-1 combines with J gene TRBJ1-4, with 7 bases fitting TRBD1. CDR3 size: 14 residues. Looked up from germline, CDR1 is SGHRS and CDR2 is YFSETQ. Losses at the gene ends were 3 bases for V and 4 bases for J; bases not matched to a gene: 3. CDR3 coding DNA: TGCGCCAGCAGCTCGGGACAGATTAATGAAAAACTGTTTTTT. This gives the protein CASSSGQINEKLFF.

Written as DNA, the CDR3 is TGTGCCAGCAGCCCCCAGGGGGCGGGGGAGACCCAGTACTTC. It specifies CASSPQGAGETQYF. The chain recombines TRBV7-9 with TRBJ2-5; 8 bases align to TRBD1. The V and J ends lost 5 bases and 5 bases, in that order; junction bases with no gene match: 7. Germline V gene data show CDR1 as SEHNR and CDR2 as FQNEAQ (reference sequence). This CDR3 is 14 amino acids long.

The chain uses TRBV19 and TRBJ2-2; D not certain. V shed 3 bases and J shed 3 bases, with 11 bases lying between them. Per germline, CDR1 LNHDA and CDR2 SQIVND (reference sequence). CDR3 length: 15 amino acids. The CDR3 nucleotides read TGTGCCAGTAGTATCCCCGGGTTTGACACCGGGGAGCTGTTTTTT. It codes for CASSIPGFDTGELFF.

The genes are TRBV4-2 and TRBJ2-1; TRBD2 agrees at 9 bases. Per the germline V gene, CDR1 is LGHNA and CDR2 is YNFKEQ. The CDR3 has 15 residues. The J segment lost 0 bases and the V segment lost 5 bases, leaving 2 bases of the junction unmatched. CDR3 region: CASSEAGGSYNEQFF. The CDR3 nucleotides are TGTGCCAGCAGCGAAGCGGGGGGCTCCTACAATGAGCAGTTCTTC.